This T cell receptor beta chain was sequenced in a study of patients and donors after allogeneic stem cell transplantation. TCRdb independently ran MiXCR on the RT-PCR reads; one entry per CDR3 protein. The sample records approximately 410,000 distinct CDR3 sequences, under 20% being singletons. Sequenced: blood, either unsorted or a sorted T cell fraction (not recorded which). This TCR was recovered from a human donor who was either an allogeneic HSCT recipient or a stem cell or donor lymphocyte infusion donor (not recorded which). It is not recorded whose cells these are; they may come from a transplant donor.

Here the CDR3 DNA reads TGTGCCAGCAGCTTAGCTACAGGGCGCGCCGGGGAGCTGTTTTTT. Its translation is CASSLATGRAGELFF. The chain combines TRBV7-8 with TRBJ2-2; D is possibly TRBD1 (6 bases). V lost 0 bases to trimming and J lost 6 bases, with 11 bases between them. Germline loops: CDR1 SGHVS, CDR2 FQNEAQ. The CDR3 has 15 residues.